This TCR beta chain was documented in a study of T cell responses to AZD1222 COVID-19 vaccine. The CDR3 length is 14 residues. V lost 3 bases to trimming and J lost 6 bases; unmatched junction nucleotides: 2. Germline CDR1 is SNHLY and CDR2 is FYNNEI. Sequencing was performed with immunoSEQ multiplex PCR; in TCRdb, only in-frame clones are kept and a portion is missing. Seen here are roughly 130,000 clones, around 83% observed once, and the top ten hold around 12%. The source of this sequence is an adult in good health. The chain uses TRBV2 and TRBJ1-4; the match to TRBD1 covers 9 bases. The sample here was peripheral blood, taken on day 0 of AZD1222 vaccination. Written as DNA, the CDR3 is TGTGCCAGCAGTGAGTGGGACAGGGATGAAAAACTGTTTTTT. Its protein is CASSEWDRDEKLFF.